A selection of T cell receptor beta chains follows, all from one sample in a study of control samples from healthy donors and cancer patients. The method was immunoSEQ multiplex PCR; TCRdb's version includes in-frame clones alone and lacks a portion of them. The sample yields under 95,000 clones, approximately 91% seen once. The sample comprised blood. These receptors all come from a woman aged 25 to 39 in good health. Each CDR3 is given with its conserved first and last residue. A D gene is named only where the DNA matches it firmly. The size field is filled for only some rows; it gives once, few, many or a size class.

j_call,d_call,clone_size,v_call,cdr3_length,cdr3_nt,cdr3_aa
TRBJ2-7,-,once,TRBV18,13,TGTGCCAGCTCACCATTCTCGGTCTACGAGCAGTACTTC,CASSPFSVYEQYF
TRBJ1-4,-,-,TRBV19,15,TGTGCCAGTAGTAACAGGGTGGGAACTAATGAAAAACTGTTTTTT,CASSNRVGTNEKLFF
TRBJ2-7,TRBD1,-,TRBV2,14,TGTGCCAGCAGTGTCAACAGGGGGATCTACGAGCAGTACTTC,CASSVNRGIYEQYF
TRBJ2-5,-,-,TRBV9,15,TGTGCCAGCAGCTGGAGGACAGCTAACCAAGAGACCCAGTACTTC,CASSWRTANQETQYF
TRBJ1-3,-,-,TRBV5-1,16,TGCGCCAGCAGCCGGGTGGGTGAGAGTACTGGAAACACCATATATTTT,CASSRVGESTGNTIYF
TRBJ2-3,TRBD1,-,TRBV6-5,14,TGTGCCAGCAGTTACCTGACAGGGGAAGATACGCAGTATTTT,CASSYLTGEDTQYF
TRBJ2-7,TRBD2,once,TRBV5-4,13,TGTGCCAGCCGACTAGCGGGAGCATACGAGCAGTACTTC,CASRLAGAYEQYF
TRBJ1-2,TRBD1,-,TRBV6-1,18,TGTGCCAGCAGTGAAGCCCGGGACAGGGAAGACCCCTGGTATGGCTACACCTTC,CASSEARDREDPWYGYTF
TRBJ1-3,-,-,TRBV4-2,15,TGTGCCAGCAGTCCGACGGTGCTCTCTGGAAACACCATATATTTT,CASSPTVLSGNTIYF
TRBJ2-1,TRBD2,-,TRBV6-2/TRBV6-3,12,TGTGCCAGCAGCCTAACTAGCGGAGAGCAGTTCTTC,CASSLTSGEQFF
TRBJ1-2,TRBD1,-,TRBV5-1,14,TGCGCCAGCAGCTTGGAGACAGGGGTAAAGGGCTACACCTTC,CASSLETGVKGYTF
TRBJ2-1,-,few,TRBV10-3,15,TGTGCCATCAGTGCGGGGGAAGGGGACTCCAATGAGCAGTTCTTC,CAISAGEGDSNEQFF
TRBJ1-6,-,-,TRBV7-9,15,TGTGCCAGCGGGACTCCGGGACTTAAGAATTCACCCCTCCACTTT,CASGTPGLKNSPLHF
TRBJ2-3,-,-,TRBV15,15,TGTGCCACCAGCAGAGGTGGCGTGGACACAGATACGCAGTATTTT,CATSRGGVDTDTQYF